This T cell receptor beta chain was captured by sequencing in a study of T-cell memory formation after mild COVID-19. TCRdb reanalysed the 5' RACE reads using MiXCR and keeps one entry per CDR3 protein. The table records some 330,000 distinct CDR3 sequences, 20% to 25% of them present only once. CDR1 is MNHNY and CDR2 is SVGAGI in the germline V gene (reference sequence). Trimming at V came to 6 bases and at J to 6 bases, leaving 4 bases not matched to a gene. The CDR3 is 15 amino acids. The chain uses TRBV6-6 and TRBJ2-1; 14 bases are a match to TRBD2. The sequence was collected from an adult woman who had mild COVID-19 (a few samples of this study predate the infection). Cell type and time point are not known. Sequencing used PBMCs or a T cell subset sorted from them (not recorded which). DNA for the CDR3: TGTGCCAGCAGGACTAGCGGGGGGGCAGGCAATGAGCAGTTCTTC. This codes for CASRTSGGAGNEQFF.